This TCR beta chain was documented in a study of blood T cell repertoires in COVID-19. Across the study: COVID-19 samples collected from the United States, Italy and Spain covered acute and convalescent phases. From T cells, B-cell-depleted T cells, or PBMCs came the material, which was cDNA or gDNA.

The sample holds one count of this clone. As originally analysed: Reference gene primer amplification gave estimated nucleated cell counts. The protocol was immunoSEQ multiplex PCR, while the TCRdb copy is restricted to in-frame clones and leaves out a portion. Clone size and the V and J calls come from that table; the DNA yielded D and trimming. Found here are 150,000 to 200,000 clones, 85% of them singletons; the top ten hold 3.3%. Sequenced material: peripheral blood. The source is a human donor with acute or convalescent COVID-19. The donor label of this sample is uncertain.

CDR3 loop: CASRPGTGGNQPQHF. CDR3 coding DNA: TGTGCCAGCAGACCTGGGACAGGGGGTAATCAGCCCCAGCATTTT. The gene calls are TRBV2 and TRBJ1-5; 11 positions agree with TRBD1. CDR1 is SNHLY, CDR2 FYNNEI, per germline. The CDR3 spans 15 residues. After removal of 6 bases from V and 4 bases from J, the junction contained 5 bases not matched to a gene. The variable domain in full, with the rest retrieved from reference TRBV2 and TRBJ1-5, is EPEVTQTPSHQVTQMGQEVILRCVPISNHLYFYWYRQILGQKVEFLVSFYNNEISEKSEIFDDQFSVERPDGSNFTLKIRSTKLEDSAMYFCASRPGTGGNQPQHFGDGTRLSIL.